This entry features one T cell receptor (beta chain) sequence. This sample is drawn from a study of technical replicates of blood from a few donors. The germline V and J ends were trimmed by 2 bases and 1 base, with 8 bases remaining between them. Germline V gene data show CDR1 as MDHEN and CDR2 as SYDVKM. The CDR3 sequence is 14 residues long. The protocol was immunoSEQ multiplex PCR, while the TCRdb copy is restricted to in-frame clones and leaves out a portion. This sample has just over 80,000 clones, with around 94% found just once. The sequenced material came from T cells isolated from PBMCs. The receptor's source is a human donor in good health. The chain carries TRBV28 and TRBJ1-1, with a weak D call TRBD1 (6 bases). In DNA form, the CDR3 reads TGTGCCAGCAGTTTACAGGGGAGGAACACTGAAGCTTTCTTT. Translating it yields CASSLQGRNTEAFF.